This entry lists 15 T cell receptor beta chains sequenced from one sample in a study of monozygotic twins with inflammatory bowel disease. Each CDR3 protein gets one entry in TCRdb, which reprocessed the 5' RACE reads and gives no DNA. The sample table includes approximately 400,000 distinct CDR3 sequences. Sample: blood. The receptors here all came from a human donor with ulcerative colitis or Crohn's disease, or a healthy co-twin of an affected twin (not recorded which).

V usage is TRBV5-4 and J usage is TRBJ2-5; there is no DNA to check the TCRdb D call of TRBD1. The V gene's germline CDR1 is SGHNT and CDR2 YYREEE (reference sequence). This CDR3 is built from 14 residues. CDR3 loop: CASRSGGQGETQYF.

The V and J genes are TRBV28 and TRBJ1-1; as DNA is missing, the TRBD1 call by TCRdb cannot be tested. Germline assignment: CDR1 MDHEN and CDR2 SYDVKM. The CDR3 spans 12 residues. This CDR3 reads CASSFSGVGAFF.

The V gene is TRBV24-1, the J gene TRBJ2-5; the D call of TRBD1 rests on TCRdb alone, since no DNA is present to check it. The CDR3 contains 12 residues. CDR1 is KGHDR and CDR2 is SFDVKD in the germline V gene. The CDR3 loop reads CATETGEETQYF.

The J gene is TRBJ1-4, the V gene TRBV27; no DNA is available, so the TRBD1 call from TCRdb remains unchecked. The CDR3 spans 16 residues. The germline gives CDR1 MNHEY, CDR2 SMNVEV (reference sequence). CDR3 residues: CASSLSRQGANEKLFF.

The chain joins TRBV4-3 to TRBJ2-5; TCRdb's assignment of TRBD1 cannot be checked, as there is no DNA. CDR1 and CDR2 (germline): LGHNA, YSLEER. CDR3 length: 16 residues. CDR3: CASSQGYGGFQETQYF.

The J gene is TRBJ2-5, the V gene TRBV5-1; TCRdb outputs TRBD1, but without DNA this stays unchecked. This CDR3 region has 15 residues. CDR1 is SGHRS, CDR2 YFSETQ, per germline. CDR3 loop: CASSKGQGAGETQYF.

This chain links TRBV20-1 with TRBJ2-3; TCRdb names TRBD2, which stays unverified in the absence of DNA. The CDR3 is 19 amino acids. Germline values: CDR1 DFQATT, CDR2 SNEGSKA (reference sequence). CDR3 sequence reads: CSARDPLGTSGGGTDTQYF.

The rearrangement joins TRBV6-2 or TRBV6-3 to TRBJ1-6. The CDR3 length is 12 residues. Germline values: CDR1 MNHEY, CDR2 SVGEGT. The CDR3 here is CASSRRNSPLHF.

The chain employs TRBV4-1 and TRBJ1-1; TCRdb names TRBD1, which stays unverified in the absence of DNA. The V gene's germline CDR1 is MGHRA and CDR2 YSYEKL. CDR3 length: 14 amino acids. Here the CDR3 reads CASSTGPANTEAFF.

V and J are TRBV18 and TRBJ2-2. The CDR3 is 12 amino acids. Germline CDR1 is KGHSH and CDR2 is LQKENI. The CDR3 loop reads CASSPQHGELFF.

The rearrangement links TRBV12-3 or TRBV12-4 to TRBJ1-6; TCRdb designates TRBD1, a call that cannot be tested without DNA. CDR3 length: 18 residues. CDR3 residues: CASSFGQTGNFRGSPLHF.

The J gene is TRBJ2-7, the V gene TRBV20-1; no DNA is available, so the TRBD1 call from TCRdb remains unchecked. Germline V gives CDR1 DFQATT, CDR2 SNEGSKA (reference sequence). The CDR3 is made up of 16 amino acids. The CDR3 loop reads CSAVKPQGASSYEQYF.

The V gene is TRBV29-1, the J gene TRBJ1-5. This CDR3 comprises 13 residues. Germline V gives CDR1 SQVTM, CDR2 ANQGSEA. The CDR3 spells CSVVWGNNQPQHF.

This chain uses TRBV5-1 with TRBJ2-1; there is no DNA to check the TCRdb D call of TRBD1. Germline lookup yields CDR1 SGHRS and CDR2 YFSETQ. This CDR3 has 16 residues. CDR3 protein: CASRPVGGSSYNEQFF. Full variable domain (remainder filled in from reference TRBV5-1 and TRBJ2-1): KAGVTQTPRYLIKTRGQQVTLSCSPISGHRSVSWYQQTPGQGLQFLFEYFSETQRNKGNFPGRFSGRQFSNSRSEMNVSTLELGDSALYLCASRPVGGSSYNEQFFGPGTRLTVL.

J is TRBJ1-4 and V is TRBV19; checking the TCRdb D call of TRBD1 is not possible without DNA. The germline V gene has CDR1 LNHDA and CDR2 SQIVND (reference sequence). The CDR3 consists of 16 residues. CDR3 loop: CASSIGRGRTNEKLFF.